This is a list of T cell receptor beta chains from one sample in a study of blood T cell repertoires in COVID-19. Generated by immunoSEQ multiplex PCR, the TCRdb table keeps only in-frame clones and is missing some. The sample holds about 210,000 clones, 88% seen once. Material for sequencing was peripheral blood. These receptors were collected from a man between 65 and 80 years old with acute or convalescent COVID-19. Each CDR3 is given with its conserved first and last residue. Fields, in order: D gene, clone size, V gene, J gene, CDR3 protein, CDR3 DNA. A D gene is named only where the DNA matches it firmly. Only part of the rows carry a size: once, few, many, or a class if the clone is expanded.

TRBD2	NA	TRBV3-1/TRBV3-2	TRBJ2-1	CASGTSGRGNEQFF	TGTGCCAGCGGGACTAGCGGGAGAGGAAATGAGCAGTTCTTC
TRBD2	NA	TRBV10-3	TRBJ2-7	CAISPGTTKTYEQYF	TGTGCCATCAGTCCCGGGACTACCAAAACCTACGAGCAGTACTTC
NA	NA	TRBV20-1	TRBJ1-1	CRAVAGTEAFF	TGCAGGGCGGTGGCGGGAACTGAAGCTTTCTTT
NA	few	TRBV7-2	TRBJ1-5	CASSPLGGRQPQHF	TGTGCCAGCAGTCCCCTAGGGGGTAGACAGCCCCAGCATTTT
NA	NA	TRBV5-1	TRBJ1-1	CASSQTGMDLAEAFF	TGCGCCAGCAGCCAGACAGGTATGGACCTCGCTGAAGCTTTCTTT
NA	NA	TRBV28	TRBJ1-4	CASSLYVSGNNEKLFF	TGTGCCAGCAGCCTGTATGTATCGGGGAACAATGAAAAACTGTTTTTT
NA	once	TRBV6-2/TRBV6-3	TRBJ1-4	CASSNGGIDEKLFF	TGTGCCAGCAGCAACGGGGGGATCGATGAAAAACTGTTTTTT
NA	NA	TRBV3-1/TRBV3-2	TRBJ2-1	CASSQQLVRNEQFF	TGTGCCAGCAGCCAGCAACTAGTCCGCAATGAGCAGTTCTTC
NA	once	TRBV19	TRBJ1-4	CASTQRGNEKLFF	TGTGCCAGTACGCAGAGAGGTAACGAAAAACTGTTTTTT
TRBD2	NA	TRBV5-4	TRBJ2-1	CASSLGVTSGYNEQFF	TGTGCCAGCAGCTTGGGGGTGACTAGCGGCTACAATGAGCAGTTCTTC
TRBD1	NA	TRBV14	TRBJ2-7	CASGQQGAVDEQYF	TGTGCCAGCGGGCAACAGGGGGCAGTGGACGAGCAGTACTTC
NA	NA	TRBV9	TRBJ1-3	CASSVEGTGRVDTIYF	TGTGCCAGCAGCGTAGAAGGAACAGGTCGAGTGGACACCATATATTTT
NA	NA	TRBV5-1	TRBJ2-7	CASSGVAGQGDHEQYF	TGCGCCAGCAGCGGTGTTGCGGGGCAGGGGGACCACGAGCAGTACTTC
NA	once	TRBV27	TRBJ1-1	CASSPHGGARDTEAFF	TGTGCCAGCAGTCCCCATGGCGGGGCAAGGGACACTGAAGCTTTCTTT
TRBD1	NA	TRBV6-6	TRBJ2-7	CASRKQGTYEQYF	TGTGCCAGCAGAAAACAGGGGACCTACGAGCAGTACTTC
NA	NA	TRBV15	TRBJ2-7	CATSRGLSEQYF	TGTGCCACCAGCAGAGGGCTGTCCGAGCAGTACTTC
TRBD1	NA	TRBV29-1	TRBJ2-1	CSVDGDSNEQFF	TGCAGCGTCGATGGGGACAGCAATGAGCAGTTCTTC
NA	once	TRBV21-1	TRBJ2-3	CASGRTGKRSGTDTQYF	TGTGCCAGCGGGAGAACAGGGAAGAGGTCTGGCACAGATACGCAGTATTTT
NA	NA	TRBV28	TRBJ2-3	CASKDTAVSTDTQYF	TGTGCCAGCAAGGACACAGCAGTGAGCACAGATACGCAGTATTTT
TRBD1	NA	TRBV19	TRBJ1-4	CASSIGGTGGNEKLFF	TGTGCCAGTAGTATAGGTGGGACAGGGGGCAATGAAAAACTGTTTTTT
TRBD1	NA	TRBV12-5	TRBJ1-5	CASGVTGRQPQHF	TGTGCTAGTGGGGTGACAGGGCGTCAGCCCCAGCATTTT
NA	NA	TRBV7-2	TRBJ1-4	CASSKRQVNEKLFF	TGTGCCAGCAGCAAACGACAGGTAAATGAAAAACTGTTTTTT
TRBD1	NA	TRBV2	TRBJ1-2	CAGDRGEYGYTF	TGTGCCGGGGACAGGGGTGAATATGGCTACACCTTC
TRBD1	few	TRBV15	TRBJ2-7	CATSRDQGQGSVEQYF	TGTGCCACCAGCAGAGATCAGGGACAGGGTTCCGTCGAGCAGTACTTC
NA	NA	TRBV29-1	TRBJ1-2	CSGWGLNYGYTF	TGCAGCGGCTGGGGCCTCAACTATGGCTACACCTTC
TRBD1	NA	TRBV4-2	TRBJ1-2	CASSEPGQGGYGYTF	TGTGCCAGCAGCGAGCCGGGACAGGGGGGCTATGGCTACACCTTC
NA	NA	TRBV2	TRBJ1-5	CASSIQYSNQPQHF	TGTGCCAGCAGTATACAGTATAGCAATCAGCCCCAGCATTTT
TRBD1	NA	TRBV24-1	TRBJ2-7	CATSDFARTGAYEQYF	TGTGCCACCAGTGATTTTGCTCGGACAGGGGCTTACGAGCAGTACTTC
TRBD1	NA	TRBV19	TRBJ1-1	CASRVTGDVDTEAFF	TGTGCCAGTAGGGTGACAGGGGACGTGGACACTGAAGCTTTCTTT
NA	NA	TRBV18	TRBJ2-2	CASSPGPTNTGELFF	TGTGCCAGCTCACCAGGGCCCACGAACACCGGGGAGCTGTTTTTT
NA	NA	TRBV6-4	TRBJ2-2	CASSVDTHENTGELFF	TGTGCCAGCAGTGTTGACACCCATGAGAACACCGGGGAGCTGTTTTTT
NA	NA	TRBV4-1	TRBJ1-5	CASSQDVGASNQPQHF	TGCGCCAGCAGCCAAGATGTGGGGGCGAGCAATCAGCCCCAGCATTTT
NA	few	TRBV3-1/TRBV3-2	TRBJ1-1	CASSQFGYTEAFF	TGTGCCAGCAGCCAATTCGGGTACACTGAAGCTTTCTTT
NA	NA	TRBV18	TRBJ2-2	CASSPPASGYTGELFF	TGTGCCAGCTCACCACCGGCCAGCGGTTACACCGGGGAGCTGTTTTTT
NA	NA	TRBV6-5	TRBJ1-1	CASRWTRGTEAFF	TGTGCCAGCCGTTGGACTCGGGGGACTGAAGCTTTCTTT
NA	NA	TRBV7-6	TRBJ2-7	CASSPMTASSYEQYF	TGTGCCAGCAGCCCAATGACTGCTAGCTCCTACGAGCAGTACTTC
NA	NA	TRBV2	TRBJ2-3	CASSIYTDTQYF	TGTGCCAGCAGTATATACACAGATACGCAGTATTTT
NA	NA	TRBV6-2/TRBV6-3	TRBJ1-2	CASSLGRDFYGYTF	TGTGCCAGCAGCCTCGGACGGGATTTCTATGGCTACACCTTC
NA	NA	TRBV7-2	TRBJ2-7	CASSLDPGEYEQYF	TGTGCCAGCAGCTTAGATCCAGGGGAGTACGAGCAGTACTTC
TRBD2	NA	TRBV12-5	TRBJ2-1	CASGSVLAGDYNEQFF	TGTGCTAGTGGTTCAGTTCTAGCGGGAGATTACAATGAGCAGTTCTTC
NA	few	TRBV5-5	TRBJ1-2	CASSGQQGGSYGYTF	TGTGCCAGCAGCGGGCAACAGGGTGGGAGCTATGGCTACACCTTC
NA	NA	TRBV19	TRBJ2-6	CASSSQGSGANVLTF	TGTGCCAGTAGTTCGCAGGGGTCCGGGGCCAACGTCCTGACTTTC
NA	NA	TRBV18	TRBJ2-7	CASSREGVGYEQYF	TGTGCCAGCTCACGGGAGGGGGTCGGCTACGAGCAGTACTTC
TRBD1	NA	TRBV5-1	TRBJ2-7	CASSLGTGGSYEQYF	TGCGCCAGCAGCTTGGGGACAGGGGGGAGCTACGAGCAGTACTTC
NA	NA	TRBV5-1	TRBJ1-5	CASSFRGGDQPQHF	TGCGCCAGCAGCTTTCGCGGGGGCGACCAGCCCCAGCATTTT
NA	NA	TRBV28	TRBJ1-5	CASSLVSGGNQPQHF	TGTGCCAGCAGTTTAGTCTCAGGGGGCAATCAGCCCCAGCATTTT
TRBD1	NA	TRBV27	TRBJ2-7	CASSTRDRGHRGYEQYF	TGTGCCAGCAGTACTCGGGACAGGGGACACCGGGGGTACGAGCAGTACTTC
NA	NA	TRBV5-6	TRBJ2-4	CASSLVRRSAKNIQYF	TGTGCCAGCAGCTTGGTTCGCAGGTCAGCCAAAAACATTCAGTACTTC
NA	NA	TRBV6-2/TRBV6-3	TRBJ2-1	CASSKDSYNEQFF	TGTGCCAGCAGCAAGGACAGCTACAATGAGCAGTTCTTC
NA	NA	TRBV27	TRBJ2-7	CASRPSSVYEQYF	TGTGCCAGCAGGCCTTCTAGCGTGTACGAGCAGTACTTC